The 11 T cell receptor beta chains below come from one sample, sequenced in a study of cytomegalovirus exposure and HLA in healthy donors. In the PCR, 60 Vbeta and 13 Jbeta primers were used. Measured with immunoSEQ multiplex PCR; TCRdb has only the in-frame clones, and not every one. The table lists 210,000 or so clones, 77% of them singletons. What was sequenced was PBMCs. The origin of the receptors is a woman aged 30 to 39 in good health and CMV-seropositive.

This chain connects TRBV4-2 to TRBJ2-7; 10 bases are a match to TRBD2. This CDR3 region has 16 residues. The V segment lost 4 bases and the J segment 4 bases; nucleotides outside the gene matches: 10. Germline CDR1 and CDR2: LGHNA and YNFKEQ. The CDR3 sequence: CASSRNSGRDLYEQYF. CDR3 nucleotides: TGTGCCAGCAGCCGAAACAGCGGGAGGGACCTTTACGAGCAGTACTTC.

The V gene is TRBV2, the J gene TRBJ1-2; the D gene is possibly TRBD1 (5 bases). This CDR3 contains 14 residues. Germline V gene data show CDR1 as SNHLY and CDR2 as FYNNEI. V gave up 4 bases and J gave up 7 bases, with 16 bases separating them. CDR3 in DNA: TGTGCCAGCAGTGTCGAGCAGGGCAGTGGTGGCTACACCTTC. Protein product: CASSVEQGSGGYTF. The variable domain in full, with the rest retrieved from reference TRBV2 and TRBJ1-2, is EPEVTQTPSHQVTQMGQEVILRCVPISNHLYFYWYRQILGQKVEFLVSFYNNEISEKSEIFDDQFSVERPDGSNFTLKIRSTKLEDSAMYFCASSVEQGSGGYTFGSGTRLTVV.

The DNA of the CDR3 is TGTGCCAGCAGCAGGGGACTAGTTAGGGGTACGCAGTATTTT. It is translated as CASSRGLVRGTQYF. J is TRBJ2-3 and V is TRBV5-6, with 8 bases lining up with TRBD2. The CDR3 covers 14 residues. Germline values: CDR1 SGHDT, CDR2 YYEEEE. V gave up 4 bases and J gave up 8 bases; unmatched junction bases: 9.

This clone occurred a few times. J is TRBJ2-3 and V is TRBV19; D remains unclear. Trimming removed 3 bases at V and 4 bases at J, with 8 bases between. The CDR3 has 13 residues. Germline CDR1 LNHDA, CDR2 SQIVND (reference sequence). The CDR3 coding sequence is TGTGCCAGTAGTATCCCCGGGTCAGATACGCAGTATTTT. The encoded protein is CASSIPGSDTQYF.

The chain joins TRBV5-1 to TRBJ2-7; 14 bases agree with TRBD2. Per the germline V gene, CDR1 is SGHRS and CDR2 is YFSETQ. V was clipped by 4 bases and J by 0 bases; unmatched bases: 3. CDR3 size: 16 residues. The CDR3 here is CASSIGTSGGSYEQYF. The CDR3 coding sequence is TGCGCCAGCAGCATAGGGACTAGCGGGGGCTCCTACGAGCAGTACTTC.

The V call is TRBV28, the J call TRBJ2-6, with 7 bases fitting TRBD2. The CDR3 sequence is 15 residues long. V lost 7 bases and J lost 0; bases outside the gene matches: 3. The germline V gene encodes CDR1 MDHEN and CDR2 SYDVKM. For the CDR3, the DNA is TGTGCCAGCAAGGGAGGGAACTCTGGGGCCAACGTCCTGACTTTC. Its translation: CASKGGNSGANVLTF.

The chain links TRBV11-2 to TRBJ2-2, with a tentative D call TRBD1 (5 bases). V was trimmed by 6 bases and J by 7 bases, leaving 15 bases between them. The CDR3 loop spans 14 amino acids. Germline V lookup: CDR1 SGHAT, CDR2 FQNNGV. CDR3 DNA: TGTGCCAGCAGTGGCGGTGGGGCTGTCGGGGAGCTGTTTTTT. Its protein is CASSGGGAVGELFF.

V gene TRBV19 combines with J gene TRBJ2-7; 7 bases agree with TRBD1. CDR1 and CDR2 from the germline V gene are LNHDA and SQIVND (reference sequence). This CDR3 is built from 13 residues. Trimming cost V 3 bases and J 3 bases; bases outside gene matches: 2. CDR3 loop: CASSMGQSYEQYF. CDR3 nucleotides: TGTGCCAGTAGTATGGGACAGAGCTACGAGCAGTACTTC.

V gene TRBV15 combines with J gene TRBJ2-4; the D gene is possibly TRBD1 (6 bases). Trimming removed 5 bases from V and 0 bases from J, with 14 bases in between. Germline lookup yields CDR1 LNHNV and CDR2 YYDKDF (reference sequence). The CDR3 is 16 residues long. DNA of the CDR3: TGTGCCACCAGCTCAGGGGCAACCTCAGCCAAAAACATTCAGTACTTC. The encoded protein is CATSSGATSAKNIQYF. The entire variable domain, with the rest obtained from reference TRBV15 and TRBJ2-4, is as follows: DAMVIQNPRYQVTQFGKPVTLSCSQTLNHNVMYWYQQKSSQAPKLLFHYYDKDFNNEADTPDNFQSRRPNTSFCFLDIRSPGLGDTAMYLCATSSGATSAKNIQYFGAGTRLSVL.

The chain employs TRBV6-1 and TRBJ1-5; 7 bases are a match to TRBD1. This CDR3 has 13 residues. Germline V gene data show CDR1 as MNHNS and CDR2 as SASEGT. J gave up 7 bases and V 4 bases, and 4 bases lay outside the gene matches. CDR3 amino acids: CASSVQQGQPQHF. CDR3 nucleotides: TGTGCCAGCAGTGTTCAACAGGGGCAGCCCCAGCATTTT.

The chain carries TRBV10-3 and TRBJ1-1, with 10 bases lining up with TRBD1. The germline V gene encodes CDR1 ENHRY and CDR2 SYGVKD. J gave up 5 bases and V 6 bases, and 6 bases lay outside the gene matches. The CDR3 loop spans 14 amino acids. CDR3 in amino acids: CAISMGTGVTEAFF. In DNA form, the CDR3 reads TGTGCCATCAGCATGGGGACAGGGGTTACTGAAGCTTTCTTT.